A selection of T cell receptor beta chains follows, all from one sample in a study of T cell responses to AZD1222 COVID-19 vaccine. Produced via immunoSEQ multiplex PCR; TCRdb's table is partial and in-frame only. The sample shows over 110,000 clones, roughly nine tenths of them seen only once. This material consisted of peripheral blood, taken 28 days after the second AZD1222 dose. Receptors originate from an adult who received the AZD1222 COVID-19 vaccine. The CDR3 runs from the conserved cysteine through the conserved F or W. D genes are given only for firm matches. Only part of the rows carry a size: once, few, many, or a class if the clone is expanded.

cdr3_aa: CASSLLAGDYNEQFF; cdr3_nt: TGTGCCAGCAGTTTGCTAGCGGGGGATTACAATGAGCAGTTCTTC; j_call: TRBJ2-1; v_call: TRBV6-2/TRBV6-3; cdr3_length: 15; d_call: TRBD2; clone_size: many
cdr3_aa: CASSLALANTEAFF; cdr3_nt: TGTGCCAGCAGCTTGGCCCTCGCGAACACTGAAGCTTTCTTT; j_call: TRBJ1-1; v_call: TRBV5-6; cdr3_length: 14; d_call: .; clone_size: .
cdr3_aa: CASSQTGDQPQHF; cdr3_nt: TGTGCCAGCTCACAGACGGGGGATCAGCCCCAGCATTTT; j_call: TRBJ1-5; v_call: TRBV18; cdr3_length: 13; d_call: .; clone_size: .
cdr3_aa: CASSQPQTGPGELFF; cdr3_nt: TGCGCCAGCAGCCAACCACAGACAGGCCCCGGGGAGCTGTTTTTT; j_call: TRBJ2-2; v_call: TRBV4-1; cdr3_length: 15; d_call: .; clone_size: .
cdr3_aa: CASSSMSGGAGQPQHF; cdr3_nt: TGTGCCAGCAGCTCCATGTCGGGGGGCGCGGGTCAGCCCCAGCATTTT; j_call: TRBJ1-5; v_call: TRBV5-6; cdr3_length: 16; d_call: .; clone_size: .
cdr3_aa: CATLGYTF; cdr3_nt: TGCGCCACCCTCGGCTACACCTTC; j_call: TRBJ1-2; v_call: TRBV4-1; cdr3_length: 8; d_call: .; clone_size: .
cdr3_aa: CASSRHLNTEAFF; cdr3_nt: TGTGCCAGCAGTAGACACTTGAACACTGAAGCTTTCTTT; j_call: TRBJ1-1; v_call: TRBV6-5; cdr3_length: 13; d_call: .; clone_size: .
cdr3_aa: CASSLVGRTNTEAFF; cdr3_nt: TGTGCCAGCAGCTTGGTGGGACGGACTAACACTGAAGCTTTCTTT; j_call: TRBJ1-1; v_call: TRBV5-4; cdr3_length: 15; d_call: .; clone_size: .
cdr3_aa: CASSPDSNYGYTF; cdr3_nt: TGTGCCAGCAGCCCGGACAGTAACTATGGCTACACCTTC; j_call: TRBJ1-2; v_call: TRBV9; cdr3_length: 13; d_call: .; clone_size: .
cdr3_aa: CASSPGQGGTEAFF; cdr3_nt: TGCGCCAGCAGCCCAGGACAGGGGGGGACTGAAGCTTTCTTT; j_call: TRBJ1-1; v_call: TRBV5-1; cdr3_length: 14; d_call: TRBD1; clone_size: .
cdr3_aa: CASSLGNIQYF; cdr3_nt: TGTGCCAGCAGCTTGGGGAACATTCAGTACTTC; j_call: TRBJ2-4; v_call: TRBV7-2; cdr3_length: 11; d_call: .; clone_size: once
cdr3_aa: CASSVGGENTEAFF; cdr3_nt: TGTGCCAGCAGCGTAGGAGGGGAGAACACTGAAGCTTTCTTT; j_call: TRBJ1-1; v_call: TRBV9; cdr3_length: 14; d_call: .; clone_size: once
cdr3_aa: CASSQAGGKYQPQHF; cdr3_nt: TGTGCCAGCAGCCAAGCGGGGGGTAAATATCAGCCCCAGCATTTT; j_call: TRBJ1-5; v_call: TRBV3-1/TRBV3-2; cdr3_length: 15; d_call: .; clone_size: .
cdr3_aa: CASSYSWGGNQPQHF; cdr3_nt: TGTGCCAGCAGTTACTCTTGGGGTGGCAATCAGCCCCAGCATTTT; j_call: TRBJ1-5; v_call: TRBV6-5; cdr3_length: 15; d_call: .; clone_size: .
cdr3_aa: CASSLLGTSTQYF; cdr3_nt: TGTGCCAGCAGCCTTCTAGGGACCTCGACCCAGTACTTC; j_call: TRBJ2-5; v_call: TRBV14; cdr3_length: 13; d_call: .; clone_size: .
cdr3_aa: CASSSGQGCRQPQHF; cdr3_nt: TGTGCCAGCAGCAGCGGACAGGGTTGCAGACAGCCCCAGCATTTT; j_call: TRBJ1-5; v_call: TRBV21-1; cdr3_length: 15; d_call: .; clone_size: .
cdr3_aa: CASSLPRLNTEAFF; cdr3_nt: TGTGCCAGCAGCTTACCTCGATTGAACACTGAAGCTTTCTTT; j_call: TRBJ1-1; v_call: TRBV7-9; cdr3_length: 14; d_call: .; clone_size: .
cdr3_aa: CASRSHTRGRRVVNYGYTF; cdr3_nt: TGTGCCAGCAGATCTCACACCAGGGGCAGGCGGGTTGTTAACTATGGCTACACCTTC; j_call: TRBJ1-2; v_call: TRBV7-9; cdr3_length: 19; d_call: .; clone_size: .
cdr3_aa: CASSEFGTNTEAFF; cdr3_nt: TGTGCCAGCAGTGAATTTGGCACCAACACTGAAGCTTTCTTT; j_call: TRBJ1-1; v_call: TRBV25-1; cdr3_length: 14; d_call: .; clone_size: .
cdr3_aa: CASSPGQIHGYTF; cdr3_nt: TGTGCCAGCTCCCCGGGACAGATCCATGGCTACACCTTC; j_call: TRBJ1-2; v_call: TRBV18; cdr3_length: 13; d_call: TRBD1; clone_size: once
cdr3_aa: CAWSVKQLSYNEQFF; cdr3_nt: TGTGCCTGGAGTGTAAAACAGCTATCCTACAATGAGCAGTTCTTC; j_call: TRBJ2-1; v_call: TRBV30; cdr3_length: 15; d_call: .; clone_size: .
cdr3_aa: CASSLGGPDTQYF; cdr3_nt: TGTGCCAGCAGCTTAGGAGGGCCAGATACGCAGTATTTT; j_call: TRBJ2-3; v_call: TRBV7-2; cdr3_length: 13; d_call: .; clone_size: .
cdr3_aa: CASSFDLYEQYF; cdr3_nt: TGCGCCAGCAGCTTCGACCTCTACGAGCAGTACTTC; j_call: TRBJ2-7; v_call: TRBV5-1; cdr3_length: 12; d_call: .; clone_size: .
cdr3_aa: CASSELLNTEAFF; cdr3_nt: TGTGCCAGCAGTGAATTATTGAACACTGAAGCTTTCTTT; j_call: TRBJ1-1; v_call: TRBV6-1; cdr3_length: 13; d_call: .; clone_size: .
cdr3_aa: CASSFNGAGSTEAFF; cdr3_nt: TGTGCCAGCAGCTTCAATGGGGCAGGGAGCACTGAAGCTTTCTTT; j_call: TRBJ1-1; v_call: TRBV13; cdr3_length: 15; d_call: .; clone_size: .
cdr3_aa: CASSLASGAGQPQHF; cdr3_nt: TGCGCCAGCAGCTTGGCCTCGGGTGCCGGGCAGCCCCAGCATTTT; j_call: TRBJ1-5; v_call: TRBV5-1; cdr3_length: 15; d_call: .; clone_size: .
cdr3_aa: CASSVRGTSSYEQYF; cdr3_nt: TGTGCCAGCAGTGTCCGGGGGACCTCGTCCTACGAGCAGTACTTC; j_call: TRBJ2-7; v_call: TRBV27; cdr3_length: 15; d_call: .; clone_size: .
cdr3_aa: CASSIASGASYNEQFF; cdr3_nt: TGTGCCAGTAGTATCGCCAGCGGGGCTTCATACAATGAGCAGTTCTTC; j_call: TRBJ2-1; v_call: TRBV19; cdr3_length: 16; d_call: TRBD2; clone_size: .
cdr3_aa: CASSERVSPVYEQYF; cdr3_nt: TGTGCCAGCAGTGAAAGGGTCAGCCCCGTCTACGAGCAGTACTTC; j_call: TRBJ2-7; v_call: TRBV2; cdr3_length: 15; d_call: .; clone_size: .
cdr3_aa: CAISGTGVTKALGYTF; cdr3_nt: TGTGCCATCAGTGGGACAGGGGTGACCAAGGCGCTAGGCTACACCTTC; j_call: TRBJ1-2; v_call: TRBV10-3; cdr3_length: 16; d_call: TRBD1; clone_size: .
cdr3_aa: CASSLGGQTGAEAFF; cdr3_nt: TGTGCCAGCAGCTTAGGGGGACAGACAGGGGCTGAAGCTTTCTTT; j_call: TRBJ1-1; v_call: TRBV11-2; cdr3_length: 15; d_call: TRBD1; clone_size: .
cdr3_aa: CATSALGGTEAFF; cdr3_nt: TGTGCCACCTCGGCCCTTGGGGGCACTGAAGCTTTCTTT; j_call: TRBJ1-1; v_call: TRBV3-1/TRBV3-2; cdr3_length: 13; d_call: .; clone_size: .
cdr3_aa: CASSPQGWGLTEAFF; cdr3_nt: TGTGCCAGCAGCCCACAGGGATGGGGTCTCACTGAAGCTTTCTTT; j_call: TRBJ1-1; v_call: TRBV9; cdr3_length: 15; d_call: .; clone_size: few
cdr3_aa: CASGLVPARTGELFF; cdr3_nt: TGTGCTAGTGGTTTGGTACCCGCGCGGACCGGGGAGCTGTTTTTT; j_call: TRBJ2-2; v_call: TRBV12-5; cdr3_length: 15; d_call: .; clone_size: .
cdr3_aa: CASMGTPNYGYTF; cdr3_nt: TGTGCCAGCATGGGGACACCGAACTATGGCTACACCTTC; j_call: TRBJ1-2; v_call: TRBV28; cdr3_length: 13; d_call: .; clone_size: .
cdr3_aa: CASSYIGGNTGELFF; cdr3_nt: TGTGCCAGCAGCTACATAGGTGGGAACACCGGGGAGCTGTTTTTT; j_call: TRBJ2-2; v_call: TRBV4-2; cdr3_length: 15; d_call: .; clone_size: .
cdr3_aa: CASGTRGQRGTEAFF; cdr3_nt: TGTGCCAGCGGAACCCGGGGGCAGAGAGGCACTGAAGCTTTCTTT; j_call: TRBJ1-1; v_call: TRBV4-2; cdr3_length: 15; d_call: .; clone_size: .
cdr3_aa: CASSRWTSGSQETQYF; cdr3_nt: TGTGCCAGCAGCCGCTGGACTAGCGGTAGCCAAGAGACCCAGTACTTC; j_call: TRBJ2-5; v_call: TRBV7-2; cdr3_length: 16; d_call: TRBD2; clone_size: .
cdr3_aa: CAISESGSFLYSNQPQHF; cdr3_nt: TGTGCCATCAGTGAGTCGGGCAGTTTCCTGTATAGCAATCAGCCCCAGCATTTT; j_call: TRBJ1-5; v_call: TRBV10-3; cdr3_length: 18; d_call: .; clone_size: .
cdr3_aa: CASSYSPARDNSPLHF; cdr3_nt: TGTGCCAGCAGTTACTCCCCGGCACGGGATAATTCACCCCTCCACTTT; j_call: TRBJ1-6; v_call: TRBV6-6; cdr3_length: 16; d_call: .; clone_size: .
cdr3_aa: CASSERPGANYGYTF; cdr3_nt: TGTGCCAGCAGTGAAAGGCCAGGGGCCAACTATGGCTACACCTTC; j_call: TRBJ1-2; v_call: TRBV2; cdr3_length: 15; d_call: .; clone_size: .
cdr3_aa: CASSLRGVGHGYTF; cdr3_nt: TGTGCCAGCAGCTTGAGGGGAGTAGGGCATGGCTACACCTTC; j_call: TRBJ1-2; v_call: TRBV7-2; cdr3_length: 14; d_call: .; clone_size: .
cdr3_aa: CASSTLNRGTDTQYF; cdr3_nt: TGTGCCAGTAGCACATTGAACAGGGGCACAGATACGCAGTATTTT; j_call: TRBJ2-3; v_call: TRBV19; cdr3_length: 15; d_call: .; clone_size: .
cdr3_aa: CASSEGAGGTDTQYF; cdr3_nt: TGTGCCAGCAGTGAGGGAGCGGGGGGCACAGATACGCAGTATTTT; j_call: TRBJ2-3; v_call: TRBV6-4; cdr3_length: 15; d_call: TRBD2; clone_size: .
cdr3_aa: CASSLGFNQPQHF; cdr3_nt: TGTGCCAGCAGTTTAGGGTTCAATCAGCCCCAGCATTTT; j_call: TRBJ1-5; v_call: TRBV12-3/TRBV12-4; cdr3_length: 13; d_call: .; clone_size: .
cdr3_aa: CASSGQITNYGYTF; cdr3_nt: TGTGCCAGCTCCGGACAGATTACTAACTATGGCTACACCTTC; j_call: TRBJ1-2; v_call: TRBV25-1; cdr3_length: 14; d_call: .; clone_size: .
cdr3_aa: CASSQGWEDGNTIYF; cdr3_nt: TGTGCCAGTAGCCAGGGGTGGGAAGATGGAAACACCATATATTTT; j_call: TRBJ1-3; v_call: TRBV19; cdr3_length: 15; d_call: .; clone_size: .
cdr3_aa: CASSGTGENSPLHF; cdr3_nt: TGTGCCAGTAGTGGGACAGGGGAGAATTCACCCCTCCACTTT; j_call: TRBJ1-6; v_call: TRBV19; cdr3_length: 14; d_call: TRBD1; clone_size: once